The 27 T cell receptor beta chains reported below all come from one sample, sequenced in a study of cytomegalovirus exposure and HLA in healthy donors. PCR involved 60 Vbeta and 13 Jbeta primers. This table comes from immunoSEQ multiplex PCR, and its TCRdb copy is limited to in-frame clones, with some not included. Its clone listing holds 95,000 to 150,000 clones. The material sequenced was PBMCs. These receptor sequences come from a man younger than 35 in good health and CMV-seronegative.

The rearrangement uses TRBV5-6 and TRBJ2-1; D is uncertain. The CDR3 contains 12 residues. V was cut by 2 bases and J by 7 bases, with 7 bases left in between. Germline CDR1 reads SGHDT; CDR2 reads YYEEEE. This CDR3 reads CASSFRLNEQFF. The CDR3 nucleotides read TGTGCCAGCAGCTTTAGACTGAATGAGCAGTTCTTC.

The CDR3 loop reads CSARGTEAFF. In nucleotides, the CDR3 is TGCAGCGCCAGGGGGACTGAAGCTTTCTTT. The rearrangement uses TRBV29-1 and TRBJ1-1, with TRBD1 matching over 7 bases. This CDR3 has 10 residues. Per germline, CDR1 SQVTM and CDR2 ANQGSEA. V gave up 7 bases and J gave up 5 bases; unmatched junction bases: 1.

The CDR3 bases are TGTGCCAGTAGTCTAATCAGCGGGGCCCAAGAGACCCAGTACTTC. This translates into CASSLISGAQETQYF. V is TRBV19 and J is TRBJ2-5; 7 nucleotides align to TRBD2. V trimming: 5 bases; J trimming: 1 base; junction bases outside the gene matches: 7. The germline CDR1 and CDR2 sequences are LNHDA and SQIVND (reference sequence). CDR3 length: 15 amino acids. Full variable domain (rest looked up from reference TRBV19 and TRBJ2-5): DGGITQSPKYLFRKEGQNVTLSCEQNLNHDAMYWYRQDPGQGLRLIYYSQIVNDFQKGDIAEGYSVSREKKESFPLTVTSAQKNPTAFYLCASSLISGAQETQYFGPGTRLLVL.

The chain recombines TRBV7-2 with TRBJ2-1, with 9 bases lining up with TRBD2. CDR1 and CDR2 from the germline V gene are SGHTA and FQGNSA. The CDR3 is 16 amino acids. With 1 base clipped from V and 4 bases from J, the junction kept 5 bases outside the gene matches. This CDR3 reads CASSLVRLAVYNEQFF. CDR3 nucleotide sequence: TGTGCCAGCAGCTTAGTGAGACTAGCGGTTTACAATGAGCAGTTCTTC.

CDR3 sequence: CASSSERNTEAFF. The CDR3 bases are TGTGCCAGCAGTTCGGAGAGGAACACTGAAGCTTTCTTT. The rearrangement joins TRBV5-4 to TRBJ1-1; D is uncertain. V gave up 5 bases and J gave up 1 base, with 9 bases separating them. This CDR3 has 13 amino acids. Germline-derived CDR1 and CDR2 are SGHNT and YYREEE (reference sequence).

The gene calls are TRBV7-9 and TRBJ1-2, with TRBD1 identical over 9 bases. The CDR3 is made up of 17 amino acids. Germline CDR1 is SEHNR and CDR2 is FQNEAQ (reference sequence). Unmatched junction bases numbered 12, after V lost 0 bases and J lost 7 bases. In DNA form, the CDR3 reads TGTGCCAGCAGCTTAGCGGGGACAGGGAATTATTACGGTGGCTACACCTTC. As protein: CASSLAGTGNYYGGYTF.

The chain carries TRBV9 and TRBJ2-2; 7 bases match TRBD1. Looked up from germline, CDR1 is SGDLS and CDR2 is YYNGEE. The length of the CDR3 is 16 residues. With 4 bases clipped from V and 2 bases from J, the junction kept 8 bases outside the gene matches. CDR3 amino acids: CASSLTGQTNTGELFF. CDR3 sequence (DNA): TGTGCCAGCAGCCTGACGGGACAGACCAACACCGGGGAGCTGTTTTTT.

The V gene is TRBV5-6, the J gene TRBJ1-1; TRBD1 matches at 8 bases. Germline values: CDR1 SGHDT, CDR2 YYEEEE. The V and J ends lost 5 bases and 5 bases, in that order; junction bases with no gene match: 8. The CDR3 covers 14 residues. CDR3 amino acids: CASRSRTGQTEAFF. The CDR3 coding sequence is TGTGCCAGCAGGTCACGGACAGGGCAAACTGAAGCTTTCTTT.

The chain carries TRBV6-5 and TRBJ1-2; tentative D call: TRBD1 (6 bases). The germline V gene encodes CDR1 MNHEY and CDR2 SVGAGI. V lost 0 bases and J lost 8, with 16 bases in between. This CDR3 is built from 15 residues. The DNA of the CDR3 is TGTGCCAGCAGTTACTCACCCACAGGGAGGGTAGGCTACACCTTC. Residues: CASSYSPTGRVGYTF.

CDR3 in DNA: TGTGCCAGCAGCTTAGTCGAGGGCACTGAAGCTTTCTTT. This sequence encodes CASSLVEGTEAFF. This chain joins TRBV7-2 and TRBJ1-1, with no clear D. The V and J ends lost 1 base and 4 bases respectively, with 7 bases between them. The CDR3 runs to 13 residues. Germline V gives CDR1 SGHTA, CDR2 FQGNSA.

The CDR3 loop reads CASNWAGKNTEAFF. In DNA, the CDR3 is TGTGCCAGCAATTGGGCAGGTAAAAACACTGAAGCTTTCTTT. The chain has TRBV2 and TRBJ1-1; D uncertain. The CDR3 extends over 14 amino acids. The V gene lost 7 bases and the J gene lost 2 bases, with 14 bases spanning the gap. Germline values: CDR1 SNHLY, CDR2 FYNNEI. Using reference TRBV2 and TRBJ1-1 for the parts outside the CDR3, the full variable domain is EPEVTQTPSHQVTQMGQEVILRCVPISNHLYFYWYRQILGQKVEFLVSFYNNEISEKSEIFDDQFSVERPDGSNFTLKIRSTKLEDSAMYFCASNWAGKNTEAFFGQGTRLTVV.

The chain has TRBV5-4 and TRBJ2-7; D is possibly TRBD2 (6 bases). CDR1 is SGHNT, CDR2 YYREEE, per germline (reference sequence). The CDR3 has 14 residues. V lost 4 bases, J lost 7 bases, and 18 bases lay in between. CDR3 nucleotide sequence: TGTGCCAGCAGCCTCAGGGACTCCCCCCTTGAGCAGTACTTC. It yields the protein CASSLRDSPLEQYF.

This chain uses TRBV28 with TRBJ2-7, with 7 positions matching TRBD1. Per germline, CDR1 MDHEN and CDR2 SYDVKM. This CDR3 is 13 amino acids long. J lost 6 bases, V lost 5 bases, and 7 bases had no gene match. In DNA, the CDR3 is TGTGCCAGCAGTATCGACAGGGCCTGCGAGCAGTACTTC. As protein: CASSIDRACEQYF.

This chain links TRBV7-9 with TRBJ1-6, with 8 positions matching TRBD1. This CDR3 has 15 amino acids. Unmatched junction bases numbered 5, after V lost 3 bases and J lost 7 bases. Germline values: CDR1 SEHNR, CDR2 FQNEAQ (reference sequence). The CDR3, as DNA: TGTGCCAGCAGCTTGGGACAGGAGGGGAATTCACCCCTCCACTTT. Translated, it gives CASSLGQEGNSPLHF.

The rearrangement joins TRBV7-9 to TRBJ2-5; 11 nucleotides align to TRBD2. There are 14 residues in the CDR3. Per the germline V gene, CDR1 is SEHNR and CDR2 is FQNEAQ (reference sequence). V trimming: 8 bases; J trimming: 4 bases; junction bases outside the gene matches: 6. The CDR3 region is CASGTSGSRETQYF. In DNA form, the CDR3 reads TGTGCCAGCGGAACTAGCGGGAGTCGAGAGACCCAGTACTTC.

This rearrangement joins TRBV7-9 to TRBJ2-7; no firm D call. The germline V gene encodes CDR1 SEHNR and CDR2 FQNEAQ (reference sequence). The CDR3 is made up of 14 amino acids. Trimming stripped 2 bases from V and 2 bases from J, with 10 bases between. CDR3 residues: CASSLLTVPYEQYF. CDR3 DNA: TGTGCCAGCAGCTTACTCACGGTCCCCTACGAGCAGTACTTC.

J is TRBJ1-2 and V is TRBV28; a weak D match, TRBD1 (5 bases). Germline-derived CDR1 and CDR2 are MDHEN and SYDVKM. Trimming removed 7 bases from V and 8 bases from J, with 14 bases in between. The CDR3 length is 12 residues. DNA of the CDR3: TGTGCCAGCACCACGGGACTTGAGGGCTACACCTTC. It specifies CASTTGLEGYTF.

The chain combines TRBV30 with TRBJ1-3, with D perhaps TRBD1 (6 bases). CDR3 length equals 14 residues. CDR1 is GTSNPN, CDR2 SVGIG, per germline (reference sequence). The ends were cut back, 3 bases at V and 4 bases at J, with 13 bases in the middle. Written as DNA, the CDR3 is TGTGCCTGGAGAAGAGGGGGTGTCGGAAACACCATATATTTT. Protein sequence: CAWRRGGVGNTIYF.

The gene calls are TRBV2 and TRBJ1-5; TRBD1 is a possible D gene (5 bases). V was shortened by 7 bases and J by 0 bases, with 16 bases between the two germline ends. Germline CDR1 SNHLY, CDR2 FYNNEI. There are 16 residues in the CDR3. DNA for the CDR3: TGTGCCAGCACCCGGTCGGGGGTCTATAGCAATCAGCCCCAGCATTTT. Its protein is CASTRSGVYSNQPQHF.

The chain is built from TRBV5-1 and TRBJ2-2; D gene unclear. The CDR3 length is 14 residues. V lost 0 bases and J lost 3, with 6 bases in between. Germline-derived CDR1 and CDR2 are SGHRS and YFSETQ. The DNA for the CDR3 is TGCGCCAGCAGCTTGGTCGTGTACACCGGGGAGCTGTTTTTT. It specifies CASSLVVYTGELFF.

The chain couples TRBV21-1 to TRBJ2-7; the D segment call TRBD1 is taken from the table without a DNA check. TRBV21-1 represents a pseudogene. This CDR3 has 19 amino acids. The CDR3 sequence: CASSKALTRATVVSYEQYF. The DNA of the CDR3 is TGTGCCAGCAGCAAAGCGCTGACCAGGGCCACCGTAGTGAGCTACGAGCAGTACTTC.

The chain couples TRBV28 to TRBJ2-1; 10 nucleotides match TRBD2. V dropped 5 bases and J dropped 7; count of bases not matched to a gene: 8. The CDR3 has 15 residues. CDR1 MDHEN and CDR2 SYDVKM come from the germline V gene. The CDR3 DNA is TGTGCCAGCAGTGCCCCTAGCGGGGGCAGGAATGAGCAGTTCTTC. Its translation: CASSAPSGGRNEQFF.

The chain employs TRBV28 and TRBJ1-5; 7 bases align to TRBD1. The germline V gene has CDR1 MDHEN and CDR2 SYDVKM. Trimming cost V 3 bases and J 3 bases; bases outside gene matches: 8. CDR3 length equals 16 residues. The CDR3 is CASSLRSRGFNQPQHF. The CDR3 DNA reads TGTGCCAGCAGTTTGCGATCCAGGGGGTTCAATCAGCCCCAGCATTTT.

The genes are TRBV11-2 and TRBJ1-2; TRBD1 matches 7 bases. The germline V gene encodes CDR1 SGHAT and CDR2 FQNNGV. The CDR3 covers 15 residues. V trimming: 6 bases; J trimming: 8 bases; junction bases outside the gene matches: 15. The chain's CDR3 is CASRPLATGTGGYTF. The CDR3 DNA is TGTGCCAGCAGACCGTTGGCGACAGGGACTGGGGGCTACACCTTC. The variable domain in full, completed from reference TRBV11-2 and TRBJ1-2, reads EAGVAQSPRYKIIEKRQSVAFWCNPISGHATLYWYQQILGQGPKLLIQFQNNGVVDDSQLPKDRFSAERLKGVDSTLKIQPAKLEDSAVYLCASRPLATGTGGYTFGSGTRLTVV.

The chain combines TRBV2 with TRBJ2-3, with D tentatively TRBD1 (6 bases). Germline CDR1 SNHLY, CDR2 FYNNEI. The CDR3 is 17 residues long. The V and J ends lost 5 bases and 0 bases respectively, with 18 bases between them. This chain's CDR3 is CASSYLNTGSSTDTQYF. For the CDR3, the DNA is TGTGCCAGCAGTTACTTAAATACAGGGTCAAGCACAGATACGCAGTATTTT.

The chain is built from TRBV6-5 and TRBJ2-7; 7 positions agree with TRBD2. Germline lookup yields CDR1 MNHEY and CDR2 SVGAGI. The V gene end was trimmed by 5 bases and the J gene end by 7 bases; junction bases not matched to a gene: 11. This CDR3 has 14 residues. CDR3 sequence: CASSHRGVPGEQYF. In DNA, the CDR3 is TGTGCCAGCAGTCATCGGGGGGTCCCTGGTGAGCAGTACTTC.

The chain combines TRBV9 with TRBJ2-7; the match to TRBD1 covers 7 bases. Germline CDR1 SGDLS, CDR2 YYNGEE. V lost 1 base, J lost 3 bases, and 10 bases stayed unmatched. This CDR3 contains 16 residues. CDR3: CASSVPSDRIFYEQYF. In DNA, the CDR3 is TGTGCCAGCAGCGTACCCTCGGACAGGATCTTCTACGAGCAGTACTTC.